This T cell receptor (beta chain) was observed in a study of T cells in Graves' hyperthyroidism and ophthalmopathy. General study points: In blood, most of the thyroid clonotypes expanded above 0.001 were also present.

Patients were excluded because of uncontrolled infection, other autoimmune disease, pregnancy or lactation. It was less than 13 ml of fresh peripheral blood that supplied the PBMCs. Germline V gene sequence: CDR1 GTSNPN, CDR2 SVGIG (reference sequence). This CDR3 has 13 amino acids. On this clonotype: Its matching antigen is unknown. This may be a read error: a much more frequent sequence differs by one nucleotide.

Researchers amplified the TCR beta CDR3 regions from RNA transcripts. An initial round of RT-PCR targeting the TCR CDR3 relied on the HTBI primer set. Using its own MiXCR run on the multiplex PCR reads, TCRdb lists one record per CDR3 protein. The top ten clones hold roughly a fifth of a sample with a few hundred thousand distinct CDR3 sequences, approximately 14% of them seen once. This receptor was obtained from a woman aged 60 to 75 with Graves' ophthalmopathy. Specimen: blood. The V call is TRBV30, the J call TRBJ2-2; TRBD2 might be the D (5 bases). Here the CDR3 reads CAWSVLETGELSF. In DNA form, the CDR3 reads TGTGCCTGGAGTGTCTTAGAAACCGGGGAGCTGTCTTTT.